The T cell receptor (beta chain) described here comes from a study of persistence of HIV-infected CD4 T cells (TCRdb year 2020). About the study as a whole: The study isolated CMV- and HIV-1 Gag-responding CD4+ T cells from ART-treated individuals to examine antigen-driven clonal expansion of HIV-1-infected cells. The median time participants had been on suppressive ART was less than ten years. Apart from two participants who underwent leukapheresis at a single time point, peripheral blood samples of up to roughly 180 mL were collected from participants at multiple time points. TCRbeta sequencing assessed the clonality of all cells in each sorted population, while proviral sequencing assessed the clonality of infected cells. Cross-participant TCR cluster analysis included 8 or 9 participants for CMV and over five participants for Gag.

Findings and caveats that apply to the study as a whole: TCR oligoclonality correlated with proviral oligoclonality within the same sorted populations. The study involved few individuals and tested only a limited range of antigens. TCRbeta richness in CMV- and Gag-responding cells was significantly lower than in anti-CD3/anti-CD28-responding cells; CMV-responding cells had higher oligoclonality than CD3/CD28-stimulated and Gag-responding cells. Degenerate expanded CDR3beta sequences were enriched in antigen-responding cells, suggesting convergent selection of CD4+ responses to CMV and Gag. Because the TCR analyses were done in bulk, restricting them to just the rare CMV-responding cells that actually carried HIV-1 proviruses was not possible.

Per the germline V gene, MGHDK is the CDR1 and SYGVNS is the CDR2. V is trimmed back by 2 bases and J by 7 bases, and the junction contains 6 bases that no gene match accounts for. The CDR3 runs 15 amino acids, cysteine and phenylalanine included. This entry keeps only the CDR3 DNA: 45 bases, framed from base 1. This clone is considered medium-sized (0.01 to 0.1%). The antigen it binds to is not known. Base qualities are not provided; no much larger clone lies one nucleotide away. TCRbeta repertoires were sequenced from genomic DNA with the immunoSEQ hsTCRB assay version 4 in survey mode. For TCRbeta sequencing, genomic DNA was diluted to around 10 ng/uL, and up to about 1 ug was used per sample. On the study's bioinformatics: TCRbeta data were analyzed in ImmunoSeq Analyzer 3.0, with diversity computed on productive nucleotide rearrangements. Using the Immunarch R package, lower-bound TCR diversity was estimated with the improved Chao index and clonality was estimated with the Gini coefficient. When different nucleotide rearrangements encoded the same CDR3beta amino acid sequence, each rearrangement was treated as a distinct clonotype. Differential abundance analysis identified TCRbeta sequences significantly enriched in antigen-responding cells relative to anti-CD3/anti-CD28-activated cells. TCRs were clustered by predicted peptide-MHC specificity with GLIPH2, both within individual participants and across merged participant data sets. TCRdb carries this immuneACCESS record with in-frame sequences only. Its versions omit some clonotypes, under half of them owing to an unresolved V gene in the studies checked, with the rest unexplained. V, J and clone size derive from that table, while D and trimming were established from the DNA sequence. The sample table holds some 58,000 clones, of which roughly 77% were seen once. Jointly, the top ten make up around 1.7% of the sample.

The treatment or condition tag for this specimen amounts to: suppressive antiretroviral therapy. A pool of overlapping 15-mer peptides from HIV-1 Gag, at 1 ug per peptide per mL, was used to stimulate the cells. Memory CD4+ T cells that did not respond, being CD40L-negative, CD69-negative and CD45RO-high, were sorted as memory populations depleted of antigen-responding cells. HIV-1-infected adults in whom suppressive ART had been started during chronic infection were enrolled as participants. Participants had undetectable plasma HIV-1 RNA below 50 copies/mL for at least 4 years. To be included, a participant needed positive CMV serology and a CD4+ T cell count above 400 cells/uL. Before stimulation, PBMCs were isolated using density centrifugation and then depleted of CD8+ T cells. For less than 20 hours, CD8-depleted PBMCs were stimulated with anti-CD28/CD49d costimulation, a CD40-blocking antibody, and enfuvirtide, which was added to prevent new infections. Sorting was done on either a Beckman Coulter MoFlo Legacy or an XDP sorter, and propidium iodide was used to exclude dead cells. Genomic DNA was extracted using the QIAamp DNA Mini Kit for samples with more than one million cells and using the Quick-DNA Microprep Kit for all other samples.

In this chain, TRBV25-1 is recombined with TRBJ2-2, and TRBD1 aligns with 8 junction nucleotides. The TCR originated in an adult man with HIV who was CMV-seropositive. Sequenced here: CD4+ T cells sorted from PBMCs after approximately 19-hour stimulation, sampled from a patient who received antiretroviral therapy. The cell subset or site label of this sample denotes: CD40L-CD69- CD45RO-high memory CD4 T cells not responding to Gag peptides. Read as DNA, the sequence is TGTGCCAGCAGTGAAGGCAGGACAGGGAACGGGGAGCTGTTTTTT. Its amino acids are CASSEGRTGNGELFF.